This TCR beta chain was captured in a study of T cells expressing NK-cell markers. Study as a whole: Sequencing of TCR beta repertoires drew on sorted CD3+CD56+NKG2C+, CD3+CD56+NKG2C- and CD3+CD56-NKG2C+ T cells. Seven of the eight sequenced donors were classified as HCMV-seropositive, and one was classified as seronegative.

Generation of TCR beta cDNA was performed by 5'RACE template switching incorporating UMIs. After re-calling the 5' RACE reads, TCRdb lists one entry per CDR3 protein, DNA absent. The sample totals some 190,000 distinct CDR3 sequences. The CDR3 sequence is 16 residues long. Germline loops: CDR1 MNHEY, CDR2 SMNVEV (reference sequence). Material: blood T cells: a sorted CD56 or NKG2C T cell subset, CD4+ or CD8+ T cells, or bulk PBMC T cells (not recorded which). The clonotype comes from a man aged 18 to 69 in good health. The chain employs TRBV27 and TRBJ2-1; TCRdb picks TRBD1, but there is no DNA to check that call. The chain's CDR3 is CASSLFVTGPGSEQFF.